The 25 T cell receptor beta chains in this list originate from one sample, sequenced in a study of beta chain features in type 1 diabetes (dated by TCRdb to about 2018). The library was made by the immunoSEQ multiplex PCR assay. The entire isolated RNA was reverse transcribed using the High Capacity cDNA Reverse Transcription Kit, and thus expressed TCRB transcripts were sequenced. The table was pulled from immuneACCESS by TCRdb, which kept in-frame rearrangements only. Such tables lose some clones; where checked, under half of the loss comes from unresolved V genes, and the rest has no known cause. The sample table shows 200,000 to 250,000 clones, and about 25% are seen once. More than 3% of the sample rests with the top ten. What was sequenced was central memory CD4+ T cells from blood. All receptors derive from a man aged 25-45 years in good health.

The rearrangement links TRBV7-2 to TRBJ2-7; 7 bases agree with TRBD2. The CDR3 sequence is 15 residues long. The V gene's germline CDR1 is SGHTA and CDR2 FQGNSA. The V segment lost 2 bases and the J segment 8 bases; nucleotides outside the gene matches: 12. CDR3 residues: CASSLLGRAETKQYF. The CDR3 DNA sequence: TGTGCCAGCAGCTTATTAGGGAGGGCAGAGACCAAGCAGTACTTC.

The chain uses TRBV7-6 and TRBJ2-3; D not certain. Germline-derived CDR1 and CDR2 are SGHVS and FNYEAQ. The CDR3 runs to 15 residues. Trimming shortened V by 5 bases and J by 2 bases, and 14 bases separated the two germline ends. CDR3 in amino acids: CASSLSPGPTDTQYF. In DNA form, the CDR3 reads TGTGCCAGCAGCCTCTCCCCGGGTCCCACAGATACGCAGTATTTT.

This clone turned up a few times. V and J are TRBV5-4 and TRBJ2-5, with D tentatively TRBD1 (7 bases). Germline V lookup: CDR1 SGHNT, CDR2 YYREEE (reference sequence). The CDR3 runs to 15 residues. V was shortened by 5 bases and J by 5 bases, with 19 bases between the two germline ends. The CDR3 sequence is CASSSKEGAEETQYF. The CDR3 DNA is TGTGCCAGCAGTTCGAAGGAGGGGGCGGAGGAGACCCAGTACTTC. Combining the CDR3 with reference TRBV5-4 and TRBJ2-5 gives the whole variable domain ETGVTQSPTHLIKTRGQQVTLRCSSQSGHNTVSWYQQALGQGPQFIFQYYREEENGRGNFPPRFSGLQFPNYSSELNVNALELDDSALYLCASSSKEGAEETQYFGPGTRLLVL.

This clone was observed a few times. This chain joins TRBV7-9 and TRBJ2-7; D is unresolved. V was pared by 6 bases and J by 2 bases, with 8 bases between. This CDR3 region has 12 residues. CDR1 is SEHNR, CDR2 FQNEAQ, per germline (reference sequence). CDR3 nucleotide sequence: TGTGCCAGCAGTTTCTCGGCCTACGAGCAGTACTTC. This translates into CASSFSAYEQYF.

This clone was seen a few times. The chain is built from TRBV30 and TRBJ2-1; D is ambiguous. The CDR3 extends over 14 amino acids. The germline gives CDR1 GTSNPN, CDR2 SVGIG (reference sequence). Deletions cut 0 bases from V and 4 bases from J, with 10 bases between. The CDR3 is CAWSVPKRYNEQFF. The DNA of the CDR3 is TGTGCCTGGAGTGTACCAAAACGGTACAATGAGCAGTTCTTC. The full variable domain, its missing parts supplied by reference TRBV30 and TRBJ2-1, is SQTIHQWPATLVQPVGSPLSLECTVEGTSNPNLYWYRQAAGRGLQLLFYSVGIGQISSEVPQNLSASRPQDRQFILSSKKLLLSDSGFYLCAWSVPKRYNEQFFGPGTRLTVL.

CDR3 sequence reads: CASEFGDRNYGYTF. The CDR3 DNA follows: TGTGCCAGCGAGTTTGGGGACAGGAACTATGGCTACACCTTC. V is TRBV2 and J is TRBJ1-2, with 8 bases matching TRBD1. The ends lost 8 bases at V and 2 bases at J; junction bases unmatched: 7. Per germline, CDR1 SNHLY and CDR2 FYNNEI. The CDR3 contains 14 residues.

This clone turned up a few times. As DNA, the CDR3 is TGTGCCAGCAGTTACTCGGGCATTTCTGGGGCCAACGTCCTGACTTTC. This codes for CASSYSGISGANVLTF. V and J are TRBV6-5 and TRBJ2-6; the D is unclear. This CDR3 has 16 amino acids. CDR1 MNHEY and CDR2 SVGAGI come from the germline V gene. V was shortened by 0 bases and J by 1 base, with 7 bases between the two germline ends.

The sample holds a few counts of this clone. This chain joins TRBV2 and TRBJ2-2; no reliable D call. Germline CDR1 reads SNHLY; CDR2 reads FYNNEI. V was clipped by 8 bases and J by 11 bases, with 12 bases between them. The CDR3 is made up of 11 amino acids. Here the CDR3 DNA reads TGTGCCAGCGGGCTCGGGCTAGAGCTGTTTTTT. Its translation: CASGLGLELFF. Based on the CDR3 plus reference TRBV2 and TRBJ2-2, the full variable domain is EPEVTQTPSHQVTQMGQEVILRCVPISNHLYFYWYRQILGQKVEFLVSFYNNEISEKSEIFDDQFSVERPDGSNFTLKIRSTKLEDSAMYFCASGLGLELFFGEGSRLTVL.

The J gene is TRBJ2-1, the V gene TRBV5-4; no definite D call. The V and J ends lost 3 bases and 0 bases respectively, with 10 bases between them. The CDR3 runs 15 residues. Germline values: CDR1 SGHNT, CDR2 YYREEE (reference sequence). The CDR3 DNA is TGTGCCAGCAGCTCGACGACGGGCTCCTACAATGAGCAGTTCTTC. Its translation is CASSSTTGSYNEQFF.

This clone showed up just a few times. This chain links TRBV18 with TRBJ2-6; D is undetermined. In germline, CDR1 is KGHSH, CDR2 LQKENI. The CDR3 is 16 amino acids. V gave up 2 bases and J gave up 0 bases, with 8 bases separating them. The CDR3 loop is CASSPNSFSGANVLTF. The CDR3 DNA follows: TGTGCCAGCTCACCAAACTCCTTCTCTGGGGCCAACGTCCTGACTTTC.

This clone has a handful of counts. The J gene is TRBJ2-3, the V gene TRBV5-4, with 7 bases aligning to TRBD1. The germline V gene has CDR1 SGHNT and CDR2 YYREEE (reference sequence). V trimming: 2 bases; J trimming: 4 bases; junction bases outside the gene matches: 7. The CDR3 length is 15 residues. The CDR3 is CASSFPNRGSDTQYF. The CDR3 DNA reads as TGTGCCAGCAGCTTTCCTAACAGGGGCTCAGATACGCAGTATTTT.

This chain links TRBV9 with TRBJ2-2; 9 bases are a match to TRBD1. Germline CDR1 reads SGDLS; CDR2 reads YYNGEE. J lost 3 bases, V lost 7 bases, and 4 bases had no gene match. The CDR3 sequence is 14 residues long. The DNA of the CDR3 is TGTGCCAGCCAACGGACAGGGGACACCGGGGAGCTGTTTTTT. Encoded protein: CASQRTGDTGELFF. Using reference TRBV9 and TRBJ2-2 for the parts outside the CDR3, the full variable domain is DSGVTQTPKHLITATGQRVTLRCSPRSGDLSVYWYQQSLDQGLQFLIQYYNGEERAKGNILERFSAQQFPDLHSELNLSSLELGDSALYFCASQRTGDTGELFFGEGSRLTVL.

The chain recombines TRBV29-1 with TRBJ2-7; D may correspond to TRBD1 or TRBD2 (5 bases each). CDR1 and CDR2 (germline): SQVTM, ANQGSEA. This CDR3 comprises 13 residues. Trimming took 7 bases from V and 9 from J, leaving 22 bases between them. CDR3 in DNA: TGCAGCGGTCAGGGACGAGACGGCGGCGCGCAGTACTTC. Amino acids: CSGQGRDGGAQYF.

V usage is TRBV2 and J usage is TRBJ1-5, with 8 bases lining up with TRBD1. Looked up from germline, CDR1 is SNHLY and CDR2 is FYNNEI. The CDR3 contains 15 residues. J lost 2 bases, V lost 4 bases, and 4 bases had no gene match. CDR3: CASSAKTGGNQPQHF. CDR3 nucleotides: TGTGCCAGCAGTGCCAAGACAGGGGGCAATCAGCCCCAGCATTTT.

A word on this clone: One end of the junction does not line up with germline, which may come from a read error. The J gene is TRBJ2-4, the V gene TRBV4-1; D could derive from TRBD1 or TRBD2 (6 bases each). This CDR3 is built from 12 residues. Germline loops: CDR1 MGHRA, CDR2 YSYEKL. CDR3 region: CASSRLRLGGIF. CDR3 bases: TGCGCCAGCAGCCGCTTAAGATTGGGGGGCATATTC.

The chain joins TRBV11-2 to TRBJ2-3; D possibly corresponds to TRBD1 (5 bases). Per germline, CDR1 SGHAT and CDR2 FQNNGV. Trimming removed 5 bases from V and 2 bases from J, with 11 bases in between. The length of the CDR3 is 14 residues. CDR3 DNA: TGTGCCAGCAGCCGACAGCTACCCACAGATACGCAGTATTTT. Its translation: CASSRQLPTDTQYF.

In this sample, this clone turned up a few times. V usage is TRBV28 and J usage is TRBJ2-3; D might be TRBD1 (5 bases). This CDR3 spans 16 amino acids. Germline V CDR1 and CDR2: MDHEN, SYDVKM. Trimming stripped 7 bases from V and 3 bases from J, with 20 bases between. CDR3: CASTTPKGAGTDTQYF. DNA for the CDR3: TGTGCCAGCACCACTCCAAAAGGGGCAGGGACAGATACGCAGTATTTT. Based on the CDR3 plus reference TRBV28 and TRBJ2-3, the full variable domain is DVKVTQSSRYLVKRTGEKVFLECVQDMDHENMFWYRQDPGLGLRLIYFSYDVKMKEKGDIPEGYSVSREKKERFSLILESASTNQTSMYLCASTTPKGAGTDTQYFGPGTRLTVL.

The chain joins TRBV29-1 to TRBJ1-1, with 8 bases matching TRBD1. The V gene's germline CDR1 is SQVTM and CDR2 ANQGSEA. The length of the CDR3 is 13 residues. J was trimmed by 1 base and V by 4 bases; bases with no gene match: 2. The DNA for the CDR3 is TGCAGCGTTGTCGGGACAGGGAACACTGAAGCTTTCTTT. Its translation is CSVVGTGNTEAFF.

This clone was detected a few times. This chain uses TRBV14 with TRBJ2-1; tentatively, D is TRBD2 (5 bases). Trimming removed 3 bases from V and 7 bases from J, with 10 bases in between. The CDR3 contains 13 residues. CDR1 SGHDN and CDR2 FVKESK come from the germline V gene. This CDR3 reads CASSHRGWNEQFF. DNA of the CDR3: TGTGCCAGCAGCCATCGCGGGTGGAATGAGCAGTTCTTC.

CDR3 loop: CASSKLAYEQYF. The CDR3 coding sequence is TGTGCCAGCAGCAAACTAGCGTACGAGCAGTACTTC. The genes are TRBV6-6 and TRBJ2-7; 7 nucleotides match TRBD2. This CDR3 comprises 12 residues. V was pared by 6 bases and J by 4 bases, with 3 bases of the junction left unmatched. Looked up from germline, CDR1 is MNHNY and CDR2 is SVGAGI (reference sequence).

This clone was recorded a few times. The rearrangement uses TRBV5-1 and TRBJ2-7; 7 bases are a match to TRBD1. Germline lookup yields CDR1 SGHRS and CDR2 YFSETQ. The CDR3 spans 14 residues. After removal of 2 bases from V and 5 bases from J, the junction contained 7 bases not matched to a gene. The chain's CDR3 is CASSFDRVGDEQYF. CDR3 bases: TGCGCCAGCAGCTTCGACAGGGTGGGCGACGAGCAGTACTTC.

This rearrangement joins TRBV29-1 to TRBJ2-7; unclear D gene. Germline-derived CDR1 and CDR2 are SQVTM and ANQGSEA. The CDR3 has 12 amino acids. Trimming removed 4 bases at V and 2 bases at J, with 9 bases between. CDR3 sequence: CSVVVGPYEQYF. CDR3 DNA sequence: TGCAGCGTTGTTGTAGGGCCCTACGAGCAGTACTTC.

This clone has only a few counts. The V call is TRBV7-2, the J call TRBJ2-7; D gene uncertain. V lost 5 bases to trimming and J lost 5 bases, with 10 bases between them. The CDR3 is 12 residues long. Germline CDR1 and CDR2: SGHTA and FQGNSA. The CDR3 DNA reads TGTGCCAGCAGCCGATTCCGGGACGAGCAGTACTTC. Translation: CASSRFRDEQYF.

This clone was picked up a small number of times. This chain joins TRBV28 and TRBJ2-3; D is undetermined. Trimming pared 3 bases from V and 6 bases from J, leaving 1 base between. Germline CDR1 and CDR2: MDHEN and SYDVKM. The CDR3 totals 10 residues. CDR3: CASSFDTQYF. The DNA for the CDR3 is TGTGCCAGCAGTTTCGATACGCAGTATTTT.

This clone turned up a few times. V and J are TRBV29-1 and TRBJ2-6; maybe TRBD2 (8 bases). This CDR3 is 18 amino acids long. Germline V gene data show CDR1 as SQVTM and CDR2 as ANQGSEA. V was cut by 7 bases and J by 4 bases, with 26 bases left in between. CDR3 DNA sequence: TGCAGCGCCATAGGGACAGCCAGCGGGAGAGACGGGGCCAACGTCCTGACTTTC. It encodes CSAIGTASGRDGANVLTF.